The T cell receptor beta chain under discussion was sequenced for a study of graft-versus-host responses after intestinal transplantation. Overall study: Multivisceral, liver-intestinal, or isolated intestinal transplants were performed in recipients. Once they had received anti-thymocyte globulin induction, all recipients took tacrolimus and steroids for two to three years.

Study results and limitations: Patients who carried graft-donor T cell macrochimerism also had high graft-versus-host to host-versus-graft clonal ratios in their allografts. Early post-transplant HvG declines showed an association with peak circulating GvH clone levels.

Some clones are missing from TCRdb's copy, which holds only in-frame ones; the method was immunoSEQ multiplex PCR. This sample has about 130,000 clones, with roughly 91% found just once. About this clone: Antigen unknown.

The length of the CDR3 is 14 residues. The germline CDR1 and CDR2 sequences are LNHDA and SQIVND (reference sequence). V lost 4 bases, J lost 2 bases, and 12 bases lay in between. This receptor was taken from a human donor who received an intestinal transplant. The sequenced sample was unstimulated CD4+ T cells sorted from spleen or lymph node cells, obtained before intestinal transplant. The V and J genes are TRBV19 and TRBJ2-7, with a weak D call TRBD2 (6 bases). The DNA of the CDR3 is TGTGCCAGTAGTAAGATAGGAGGGGCCTACGAGCAGTACTTC. This sequence encodes CASSKIGGAYEQYF.